This T cell receptor (beta chain) was recorded in a study of technical replicates of blood from several donors. Profiled with immunoSEQ multiplex PCR; TCRdb holds only in-frame clones, not every one. Of tens of thousands of clones in the sample, 95% are singletons; the top ten hold over 0.2%. The sample was T cells isolated from PBMCs. The sequence was collected from a human donor in good health.

CDR3 coding DNA: TGTGCCTGGAGTGGGGCCGGACTCTACGAGCAGTACTTC. Amino acid sequence: CAWSGAGLYEQYF. This rearrangement joins TRBV30 to TRBJ2-7; D is possibly TRBD2 (5 bases). Looked up from germline, CDR1 is GTSNPN and CDR2 is SVGIG (reference sequence). The CDR3 length is 13 residues. V was trimmed by 1 base and J by 3 bases, leaving 10 bases between them.